These 23 T cell receptor beta chains were sequenced from one sample in a study of shared clonotypes between healthy human individuals. Profiled with immunoSEQ multiplex PCR; TCRdb holds only in-frame clones, not every one. The repertoire holds over 1.5 million clones, with 95% to 99% as singletons. Sequenced sample: naive CD4+ T cells sorted from blood. Noted subset: CD45RA+ positively selected. These receptor sequences come from a man aged 25-40 years in good health.

V is TRBV12-5 and J is TRBJ2-2, with D perhaps TRBD1 (6 bases). Germline V gives CDR1 LGHNT, CDR2 FRNRAP. The germline V and J ends were trimmed by 6 bases and 1 base, with 12 bases remaining between them. CDR3 length: 15 amino acids. In DNA, the CDR3 is TGTGCTAGTGGGTCAGGGGCGGGGAACACCGGGGAGCTGTTTTTT. This translates into CASGSGAGNTGELFF.

This chain joins TRBV28 and TRBJ2-7, with a weak D call TRBD1 (6 bases). Trimming removed 5 bases at V and 2 bases at J, with 19 bases between. Germline V gene sequence: CDR1 MDHEN, CDR2 SYDVKM. The CDR3 covers 16 residues. This chain's CDR3 is CASSPYLQGRAYEQYF. The CDR3 bases are TGTGCCAGCAGTCCTTACTTACAGGGAAGGGCCTACGAGCAGTACTTC.

The chain joins TRBV4-1 to TRBJ2-2; no clear D. This CDR3 has 16 amino acids. V was trimmed by 1 base and J by 0 bases, leaving 9 bases between them. Germline V CDR1 and CDR2: MGHRA, YSYEKL. CDR3 in amino acids: CASSQVLISNTGELFF. The CDR3, as DNA: TGCGCCAGCAGCCAAGTTTTAATTTCGAACACCGGGGAGCTGTTTTTT.

This sequence joins TRBV18 and TRBJ1-2; 12 bases align to TRBD1. The CDR3 is 18 residues long. The germline CDR1 and CDR2 sequences are KGHSH and LQKENI. The trim removed 0 bases at V and 3 bases at J, leaving 8 bases unmatched. CDR3 in amino acids: CASSPPPGQGARHYGYTF. CDR3 coding DNA: TGTGCCAGCTCACCACCTCCGGGACAGGGGGCTCGTCACTATGGCTACACCTTC.

This chain uses TRBV9 with TRBJ2-3; 10 nucleotides agree with TRBD1. V trimming: 7 bases; J trimming: 6 bases; junction bases outside the gene matches: 8. The CDR3 extends over 14 amino acids. The germline gives CDR1 SGDLS, CDR2 YYNGEE. CDR3 nucleotides: TGTGCCAGCTCAAGACAGGGGGCATCGGATACGCAGTATTTT. This sequence encodes CASSRQGASDTQYF.

This clone was counted once. The chain carries TRBV2 and TRBJ2-7; no clear D gene. The CDR3 spans 12 residues. Germline CDR1 reads SNHLY; CDR2 reads FYNNEI. V lost 7 bases to trimming and J lost 4 bases, with 11 bases between them. DNA of the CDR3: TGTGCCAGCAATCTTAAGGTTTACGAGCAGTACTTC. Amino acid sequence: CASNLKVYEQYF.

The chain joins TRBV28 to TRBJ2-7; unclear D gene. In germline, CDR1 is MDHEN, CDR2 SYDVKM. The CDR3 has 15 residues. Trimming left V 5 bases short and J 0 bases short, with 14 bases between. CDR3 coding DNA: TGTGCCAGCAGTCAAGGTGATCGGGCCTCCTACGAGCAGTACTTC. Residues: CASSQGDRASYEQYF. Full variable domain (remainder filled in from reference TRBV28 and TRBJ2-7): DVKVTQSSRYLVKRTGEKVFLECVQDMDHENMFWYRQDPGLGLRLIYFSYDVKMKEKGDIPEGYSVSREKKERFSLILESASTNQTSMYLCASSQGDRASYEQYFGPGTRLTVT.

The J gene is TRBJ2-7, the V gene TRBV5-4, with D maybe TRBD2 (7 bases). Germline V lookup: CDR1 SGHNT, CDR2 YYREEE (reference sequence). CDR3 size: 16 residues. V gave up 2 bases and J gave up 6 bases, with 21 bases separating them. The CDR3 DNA follows: TGTGCCAGCAGCTTTTCGGGGGGCGGGCTGGTGGTCGAGCAGTACTTC. It translates to CASSFSGGGLVVEQYF.

This sequence joins TRBV5-1 and TRBJ2-7; 11 nucleotides line up with TRBD2. The CDR3 extends over 15 amino acids. The V gene's germline CDR1 is SGHRS and CDR2 YFSETQ. The ends lost 7 bases at V and 0 bases at J; junction bases unmatched: 6. The CDR3 bases are TGCGCCAGCGGCCGTACTAGCGGGAGCTCCTACGAGCAGTACTTC. This codes for CASGRTSGSSYEQYF.

The chain carries TRBV5-4 and TRBJ1-1; D remains ambiguous. The ends were cut back, 3 bases at V and 1 base at J, with 7 bases in the middle. The V gene's germline CDR1 is SGHNT and CDR2 YYREEE (reference sequence). CDR3 length: 13 amino acids. CDR3 nucleotide sequence: TGTGCCAGCAGCTCCTACAGGAACACTGAAGCTTTCTTT. As protein: CASSSYRNTEAFF.

The chain employs TRBV7-2 and TRBJ2-3; TRBD2 aligns across 9 bases. CDR3 length: 15 amino acids. The V and J ends lost 5 bases and 10 bases, in that order; junction bases with no gene match: 13. Germline V gene lookup returns CDR1 SGHTA and CDR2 FQGNSA. Here the CDR3 reads CASSRQLAGGSPQYF. In nucleotides, the CDR3 is TGTGCCAGCAGCCGCCAACTAGCGGGCGGATCCCCGCAGTATTTT.

The chain carries TRBV19 and TRBJ1-2; 10 positions match TRBD1. This CDR3 comprises 18 residues. CDR1 is LNHDA and CDR2 is SQIVND in the germline V gene (reference sequence). V was clipped by 1 base and J by 6 bases; unmatched bases: 14. In nucleotides, the CDR3 is TGTGCCAGTAGTATAGTCAACCGTCCTGACAGGGGGCCAAATGGCTACACCTTC. Translation: CASSIVNRPDRGPNGYTF.

This chain joins TRBV6-5 and TRBJ1-4, with 7 bases aligning to TRBD1. Trimming removed 6 bases from V and 7 bases from J; junction bases left unmatched: 5. CDR3 length: 13 residues. In germline, CDR1 is MNHEY, CDR2 SVGAGI. The CDR3 spells CASSRQGGEKLFF. DNA for the CDR3: TGTGCCAGCAGCCGACAGGGCGGTGAAAAACTGTTTTTT.

As regards this clone: This sample also contains other DNA sequences that code for the same CDR3. The chain joins TRBV18 to TRBJ2-3; no clear D. Germline CDR1 KGHSH, CDR2 LQKENI. The CDR3 extends over 13 amino acids. Trimming shortened V by 3 bases and J by 0 bases, and 4 bases separated the two germline ends. DNA for the CDR3: TGTGCCAGCTCACCGATAAGCACAGATACGCAGTATTTT. It codes for CASSPISTDTQYF.

This clone was counted a single time. This chain connects TRBV28 to TRBJ2-1, with 7 bases fitting TRBD2. Germline V gene data show CDR1 as MDHEN and CDR2 as SYDVKM. V was pared by 5 bases and J by 0 bases, with 7 bases of the junction left unmatched. This CDR3 contains 16 residues. CDR3 in DNA: TGTGCCAGCAGTAGCACTAGCGCGTTCTCCTACAATGAGCAGTTCTTC. This codes for CASSSTSAFSYNEQFF.

The count of this clone is one. DNA for the CDR3: TGTGCCAGCAGCCAGTCCCTACGGGATCCCAGTTTCCACGAGCAGTACTTC. Its protein product is CASSQSLRDPSFHEQYF. The J gene is TRBJ2-7, the V gene TRBV4-2; D may be TRBD2 (5 bases). Germline-derived CDR1 and CDR2 are LGHNA and YNFKEQ. V was cut by 3 bases and J by 5 bases, with 23 bases left in between. This CDR3 region has 17 residues.

This clone was found once. This chain connects TRBV28 to TRBJ1-5; possibly TRBD1 for D (5 bases). Deletions cut 6 bases from V and 4 bases from J, with 16 bases between. CDR1 and CDR2 (germline): MDHEN, SYDVKM. The CDR3 has 15 residues. The CDR3 region is CASRPRGIGNQPQHF. The CDR3 DNA is TGTGCCAGCAGACCTAGGGGAATCGGAAATCAGCCCCAGCATTTT.

The gene calls are TRBV5-1 and TRBJ2-3; TRBD1 aligns across 7 bases. The CDR3 has 14 amino acids. Trimming at V came to 5 bases and at J to 0 bases, leaving 3 bases not matched to a gene. The V gene's germline CDR1 is SGHRS and CDR2 YFSETQ. CDR3 bases: TGCGCCAGCAGGACAGGGCACAGCACAGATACGCAGTATTTT. It yields the protein CASRTGHSTDTQYF.

This clone was seen a single time. The rearrangement uses TRBV18 and TRBJ2-6, with unresolved D. Trimming pared 3 bases from V and 8 bases from J, leaving 8 bases between. CDR3 length: 13 amino acids. The germline CDR1 and CDR2 sequences are KGHSH and LQKENI. The CDR3 here is CASSPMGSNVLTF. As DNA, the CDR3 is TGTGCCAGCTCACCGATGGGATCCAACGTCCTGACTTTC.

V is TRBV5-6 and J is TRBJ1-2; D gene uncertain. The CDR3 sequence is 14 residues long. Germline CDR1 is SGHDT and CDR2 is YYEEEE. The V end was cut by 0 bases, the J end by 0 bases, with 6 bases between. The CDR3 coding sequence is TGTGCCAGCAGCTTGGGTGCACCTAACTATGGCTACACCTTC. Translation: CASSLGAPNYGYTF.

V gene TRBV15 combines with J gene TRBJ2-7, with a possible D match to TRBD1 (6 bases). The CDR3 loop spans 14 amino acids. Germline loops: CDR1 LNHNV, CDR2 YYDKDF (reference sequence). The V end lost 2 bases, the J end lost 4 bases, and 12 bases lay between the germline ends. The CDR3 loop reads CATSRNQGQYEQYF. Here the CDR3 DNA reads TGTGCCACCAGCAGAAACCAAGGACAGTACGAGCAGTACTTC.

This rearrangement joins TRBV4-1 to TRBJ2-3; D call uncertain. The CDR3 has 12 amino acids. Trimming took off 3 bases at V and 6 bases at J, with 7 bases between the two ends. The germline V gene encodes CDR1 MGHRA and CDR2 YSYEKL. The CDR3, as DNA: TGCGCCAGCAGCCACATGTTGGATACGCAGTATTTT. Amino acids: CASSHMLDTQYF.

This chain uses TRBV11-1 with TRBJ2-2; D not resolved. Trimming removed 5 bases from V and 5 bases from J, with 9 bases in between. Germline V gives CDR1 SGHAT, CDR2 FQDESV (reference sequence). The CDR3 extends over 13 amino acids. Written as DNA, the CDR3 is TGTGCCAGCAGCGTTTGGAAAACCGGGGAGCTGTTTTTT. It is translated as CASSVWKTGELFF.